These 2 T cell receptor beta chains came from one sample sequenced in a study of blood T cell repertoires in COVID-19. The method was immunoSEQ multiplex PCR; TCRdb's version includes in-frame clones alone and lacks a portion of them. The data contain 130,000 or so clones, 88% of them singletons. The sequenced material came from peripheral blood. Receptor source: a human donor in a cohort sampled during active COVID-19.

As DNA, the CDR3 is TGTGCCAGCAGTGTATCCGCCGGGACACACGTTCAAGAGACCCAGTACTTC. It yields the protein CASSVSAGTHVQETQYF. The J gene is TRBJ2-5, the V gene TRBV6-1, with a possible D match to TRBD1 (6 bases). In germline, CDR1 is MNHNS, CDR2 SASEGT. CDR3 length equals 17 residues. V shed 4 bases and J shed 2 bases, with 20 bases lying between them.

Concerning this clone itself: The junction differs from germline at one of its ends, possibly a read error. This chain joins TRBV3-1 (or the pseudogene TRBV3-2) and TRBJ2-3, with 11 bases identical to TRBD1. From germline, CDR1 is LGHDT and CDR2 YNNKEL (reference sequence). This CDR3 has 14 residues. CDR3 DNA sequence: TGTGCCAGCAGCCGGACAGGGGGCACTGATACGCAGTATTTT. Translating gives CASSRTGGTDTQYF.